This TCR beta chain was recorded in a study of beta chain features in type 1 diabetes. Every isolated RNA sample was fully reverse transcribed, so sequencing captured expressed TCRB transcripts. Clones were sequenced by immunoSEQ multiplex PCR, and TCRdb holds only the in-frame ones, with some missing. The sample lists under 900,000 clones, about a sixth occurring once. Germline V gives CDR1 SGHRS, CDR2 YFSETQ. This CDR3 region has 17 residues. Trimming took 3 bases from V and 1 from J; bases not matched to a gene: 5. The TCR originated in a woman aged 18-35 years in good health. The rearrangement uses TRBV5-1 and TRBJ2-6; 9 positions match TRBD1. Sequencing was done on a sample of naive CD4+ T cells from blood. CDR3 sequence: CASSSMTGGSGANVLTF. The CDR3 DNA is TGCGCCAGCAGCTCGATGACAGGGGGATCTGGGGCCAACGTCCTGACTTTC. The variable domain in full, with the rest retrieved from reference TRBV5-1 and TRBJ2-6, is KAGVTQTPRYLIKTRGQQVTLSCSPISGHRSVSWYQQTPGQGLQFLFEYFSETQRNKGNFPGRFSGRQFSNSRSEMNVSTLELGDSALYLCASSSMTGGSGANVLTFGAGSRLTVL.